Listed here is a single T cell receptor (beta chain). Its antigen target is currently unknown. The sample holds no much larger clone one base away, and base qualities are not on file. This sample was included in a study of PD-L1 blockade in urothelial cancer (dated by TCRdb to about 2017). About the full investigation: All patients started therapy around 2014 and received atezolizumab 1,200 mg intravenously every 3 weeks. About 90% of the 29 patients were identified as males with urothelial cancer of bladder origin, and a prior smoking history was reported by 18 of 29 patients. Patients had an ECOG performance status of 0 or 1 and had received between 0 and 3 prior chemotherapy regimens. Blood samples were analyzed at two time points: 3 weeks after treatment start (second dose) and 6 weeks after treatment start. Blood samples gave median yields of roughly 150,000 T cells and tens of thousands of unique TCRs, along with a median clonality of about 0.084. The study was an exploratory multi-omic analysis of somatic, immune and clinical correlates of response to PD-L1 blockade with atezolizumab in urothelial cancer. Pretreatment tumor samples, along with matched peripheral blood collected serially before and after atezolizumab treatment, underwent TCR sequencing. Progression-free survival longer than 6 months counted as durable clinical benefit, and TCR features were additionally tested against both progression-free and overall survival. In the same patients, whole exome sequencing and RNA sequencing of pretreatment tumors were performed in addition to TCR sequencing. Nine patients reached durable clinical benefit, while fewer than 25 patients did not. Pretreatment blood TCR-seq was available for nearly 30 patients, at least one posttreatment blood collection was obtained for some 24 patients, and tumor TCR-seq was available for some 24 patients.

The cohort comprised fewer than 35 patients with locally advanced or metastatic urothelial carcinoma treated at Memorial Sloan Kettering on a trial protocol. Peripheral blood mononuclear cells were collected pretreatment and during treatment, with between 1 and 8 total time points obtained per patient. The Qiagen DNeasy Blood extraction kit was used to purify genomic DNA from total PBMCs and tumor samples. PBMCs were collected pretreatment and during treatment and were isolated and stored as previously described. Synthetic TCR analog templates were spiked into each PCR so that absolute template abundance could be estimated from read counts. Using the immunoSEQ assay, TCRbeta CDR3 regions were amplified from genomic DNA with bias-controlled V and J gene primers. Sequencing of rearranged TCRbeta segments was done at approximately 20X coverage. The source study handled its data this way. Sequencing errors were corrected by clustering and CDR3s were annotated against IMGT to assign V, D and J genes. Downstream analyses used only productive TCRbeta rearrangements and left out out-of-frame or stop-codon sequences. Clonality was computed as one minus Shannon entropy normalized by the log of the number of unique productive sequences. Clones differing between time points or between blood and tumor were identified by Fisher's exact test with Benjamini-Hochberg correction at adjusted p below 0.01. The table was pulled from immuneACCESS by TCRdb, which kept in-frame rearrangements only. Such tables lose some clones; where checked, under half of the loss comes from unresolved V genes, and the rest has no known cause. V and J calls and clone size are given by that table; D and trimming were obtained from the DNA. The sample has tens of thousands of clones on record, approximately 86% of them singletons. Together, the top ten hold about 1.7% of the sample.

The CDR3 holds 17 amino acids from the cysteine to the phenylalanine. CDR3 DNA is the only sequence kept; it has 51 bases, read in frame from the first base. The germline V gene gives CDR1 as MGHRA and CDR2 as YSYEKL. Relative to germline, V is missing 5 bases and J is missing 4 bases, with 14 bases of the junction outside any gene match. Paper-wide results and their limitations: Greater expansion of tumor-associated TCR clones in peripheral blood 3 weeks after the start of treatment was observed in patients with durable benefit (n of about 20, p = 0.022). Because the sample size was small (n ≈ 30) and many of the analyses were exploratory, the results are meant to be hypothesis-generating. Improved progression-free and overall survival was associated with having pretreatment peripheral blood TCR clonality below the median.

The chain couples TRBV4-1 to TRBJ2-1; 7 bases in between match TRBD1. The material was PBMCs, obtained around atezolizumab (anti-PD-L1) treatment. The TCR originated in a man between 50 and 59 years old with urothelial cancer. The CDR3 is CASSNIQGKRLYNEQFF. At the DNA level, the sequence is TGCGCCAGCAGCAACATACAGGGGAAGAGGTTGTACAATGAGCAGTTCTTC.